These 28 T cell receptor beta chains were all obtained from the same sample, sequenced in a study of persistence of HIV-infected CD4 T cells. For these receptors, no antigen is known. Cells were stimulated nonspecifically with anti-CD3/anti-CD28 magnetic beads. Sorting of responding CD4+ T cells relied on upregulated CD40 ligand together with CD69. Sequencing used immunoSEQ version 4 in survey mode. The protocol was immunoSEQ multiplex PCR, while the TCRdb copy is restricted to in-frame clones and leaves out a portion. The sample lists over 35,000 clones, about 90% occurring once. The sequencing here drew on CD4+ T cells sorted from PBMCs after roughly 17-hour stimulation, taken from a patient who received antiretroviral therapy. The receptor source for this set is an adult man with HIV who was CMV-seropositive.

This clone was seen once. V and J are TRBV18 and TRBJ1-3; D may be TRBD1 (5 bases). Trimming stripped 2 bases from V and 7 bases from J, with 12 bases between. Germline lookup yields CDR1 KGHSH and CDR2 LQKENI. The CDR3 is made up of 14 amino acids. The CDR3 loop reads CASSPLPGWNTIYF. The CDR3 nucleotides read TGTGCCAGCTCACCATTGCCAGGGTGGAACACCATATATTTT.

The chain links TRBV24-1 to TRBJ2-1; 9 bases match TRBD2. This CDR3 has 15 residues. Losses at the gene ends were 6 bases for V and 6 bases for J; bases not matched to a gene: 8. CDR1 is KGHDR, CDR2 SFDVKD, per germline. CDR3 sequence reads: CATSIRLAGPNEQFF. The CDR3 DNA follows: TGTGCCACCAGTATACGGCTAGCGGGGCCCAATGAGCAGTTCTTC.

The chain couples TRBV27 to TRBJ2-1; D gene unclear. The CDR3 totals 15 residues. From germline, CDR1 is MNHEY and CDR2 SMNVEV (reference sequence). The V and J ends lost 0 bases and 8 bases respectively, with 14 bases between them. The CDR3 loop reads CASSLSIRPSDEQFF. CDR3 coding DNA: TGTGCCAGCAGTTTATCGATTCGGCCGTCGGATGAGCAGTTCTTC.

The chain recombines TRBV7-3 with TRBJ2-2; the match to TRBD1 covers 7 bases. CDR1 and CDR2 (germline): SGHTA, FQGTGA. The CDR3 extends over 14 amino acids. Trimming removed 5 bases from V and 3 bases from J; junction bases left unmatched: 3. In nucleotides, the CDR3 is TGTGCCAGCAGCCACGACAGGGACACCGGGGAGCTGTTTTTT. It specifies CASSHDRDTGELFF.

This chain links TRBV21-1 with TRBJ1-4. TRBV21-1 is described as a pseudogene. This CDR3 contains 15 residues. The CDR3 loop reads CASTPSTPETKKLFF. The CDR3 coding sequence is TGTGCCAGCACCCCCTCGACCCCGGAGACCAAAAAACTGTTTTTT.

V is TRBV3-1 (or the pseudogene TRBV3-2) and J is TRBJ1-4, with 9 bases aligning to TRBD1. This CDR3 is 15 amino acids long. Germline V gene sequence: CDR1 LGHDT, CDR2 YNNKEL (reference sequence). V shed 4 bases, J shed 5 bases, and the junction held 5 bases outside the gene matches. CDR3 sequence reads: CASSLTDRGNEKLFF. The CDR3 DNA is TGTGCCAGCAGCCTCACGGACAGGGGAAATGAAAAACTGTTTTTT.

This chain connects TRBV3-1 (or the pseudogene TRBV3-2) to TRBJ2-7; D unclear. Per the germline V gene, CDR1 is LGHDT and CDR2 is YNNKEL (reference sequence). CDR3 length: 16 amino acids. V lost 2 bases to trimming and J lost 2 bases, with 16 bases between them. CDR3 sequence: CASSQRRRGLAYEQYF. The DNA of the CDR3 is TGTGCCAGCAGCCAACGGCGCAGAGGCCTCGCCTACGAGCAGTACTTC.

The V call is TRBV14, the J call TRBJ2-1, with 7 bases that match TRBD2. The CDR3 sequence is 17 residues long. Germline trimming cut 3 bases from V and 4 bases from J; bases unmatched to any gene: 12. CDR1 SGHDN and CDR2 FVKESK come from the germline V gene. In nucleotides, the CDR3 is TGTGCCAGCAGCCAGGGGGGGAGCAGCGGGGTATACAATGAGCAGTTCTTC. Translation: CASSQGGSSGVYNEQFF.

This rearrangement joins TRBV2 to TRBJ1-6; 7 nucleotides line up with TRBD1. V lost 7 bases, J lost 7 bases, and 4 bases stayed unmatched. The CDR3 totals 13 residues. The V gene's germline CDR1 is SNHLY and CDR2 FYNNEI. CDR3 amino acids: CASTGTENSPLHF. The CDR3 DNA follows: TGTGCCAGCACCGGGACAGAGAATTCACCCCTCCACTTT.

The genes are TRBV3-1 (or the pseudogene TRBV3-2) and TRBJ1-4; D is ambiguous. This CDR3 has 14 residues. The germline V and J ends were trimmed by 1 base and 11 bases, with 14 bases remaining between them. CDR1 is LGHDT, CDR2 YNNKEL, per germline (reference sequence). The CDR3 loop is CASSQGRLATKLFF. CDR3 sequence (DNA): TGTGCCAGCAGCCAAGGGCGGCTCGCTACGAAACTGTTTTTT.

V and J are TRBV28 and TRBJ1-2; maybe TRBD1 (6 bases). The germline V and J ends were trimmed by 6 bases and 8 bases, with 19 bases remaining between them. This CDR3 is 14 amino acids long. Germline CDR1 is MDHEN and CDR2 is SYDVKM. In nucleotides, the CDR3 is TGTGCCAGCAGCCCCAGCCTGAGAGGACAGGGCTACACCTTC. It is translated as CASSPSLRGQGYTF.

V is TRBV9 and J is TRBJ2-2; 10 positions match TRBD2. Germline assignment: CDR1 SGDLS and CDR2 YYNGEE. This CDR3 is 14 amino acids long. The V gene end was trimmed by 7 bases and the J gene end by 6 bases; junction bases not matched to a gene: 6. CDR3 DNA sequence: TGTGCCAGCGGACTAGCGGTCACCGCCGGGGAGCTGTTTTTT. This translates into CASGLAVTAGELFF.

The rearrangement joins TRBV7-9 to TRBJ2-3; D call uncertain. The CDR3 has 13 residues. The V end was cut by 1 base, the J end by 1 base, with 3 bases between. Germline V lookup: CDR1 SEHNR, CDR2 FQNEAQ (reference sequence). CDR3 nucleotides: TGTGCCAGCAGCTTAGATGGCACAGATACGCAGTATTTT. This sequence encodes CASSLDGTDTQYF.

The V gene is TRBV6-1, the J gene TRBJ1-2; TRBD1 might be the D (5 bases). Trimming took 3 bases from V and 3 from J, leaving 14 bases between them. The CDR3 consists of 15 residues. From germline, CDR1 is MNHNS and CDR2 SASEGT. The CDR3 is CASSDRASQYYGYTF. The CDR3 DNA is TGTGCCAGCAGTGACAGGGCGTCTCAATACTATGGCTACACCTTC.

Here the CDR3 reads CASSPGDMPQHF. The CDR3 nucleotides are TGTGCCAGCAGTCCTGGGGACATGCCCCAGCATTTT. The chain carries TRBV28 and TRBJ1-5, with D possibly TRBD1 on 6 matching bases. Germline CDR1 is MDHEN and CDR2 is SYDVKM. The CDR3 has 12 amino acids. Trimming stripped 5 bases from V and 9 bases from J, with 11 bases between.

This sequence joins TRBV28 and TRBJ1-3; TRBD1 agrees at 8 bases. CDR1 and CDR2 from the germline V gene are MDHEN and SYDVKM. The CDR3 has 16 residues. The V segment lost 2 bases and the J segment 0 bases; nucleotides outside the gene matches: 3. The DNA for the CDR3 is TGTGCCAGCAGTTTAACAGGGGGGATCTCTGGAAACACCATATATTTT. This gives the protein CASSLTGGISGNTIYF. Using reference TRBV28 and TRBJ1-3 for the parts outside the CDR3, the full variable domain is DVKVTQSSRYLVKRTGEKVFLECVQDMDHENMFWYRQDPGLGLRLIYFSYDVKMKEKGDIPEGYSVSREKKERFSLILESASTNQTSMYLCASSLTGGISGNTIYFGEGSWLTVV.

This sequence joins TRBV5-6 and TRBJ2-2, with D unclear. This CDR3 is built from 15 residues. Germline CDR1 SGHDT, CDR2 YYEEEE. With 0 bases removed from V and 5 bases from J, the gap between germline ends came to 11 bases. The CDR3 coding sequence is TGTGCCAGCAGCTTGGCACCCGAGGTTACCGGGGAGCTGTTTTTT. Amino acids: CASSLAPEVTGELFF.

In its sample, this clone was seen a few times. This chain uses TRBV7-9 with TRBJ1-6; a weak D match, TRBD1 (5 bases). CDR1 is SEHNR and CDR2 is FQNEAQ in the germline V gene (reference sequence). This CDR3 has 13 residues. V was cut by 5 bases and J by 9 bases, with 11 bases left in between. The CDR3 here is CASSPQGASPLHF. CDR3 nucleotides: TGTGCCAGCAGCCCTCAGGGAGCTTCACCCCTCCACTTT. The full variable domain, with the rest looked up from reference TRBV7-9 and TRBJ1-6, is DTGVSQNPRHKITKRGQNVTFRCDPISEHNRLYWYRQTLGQGPEFLTYFQNEAQLEKSRLLSDRFSAERPKGSFSTLEIQRTEQGDSAMYLCASSPQGASPLHFGNGTRLTVT.

This clone was recorded only once. This chain uses TRBV5-4 with TRBJ2-7; the D is unclear. The CDR3 consists of 13 residues. Looked up from germline, CDR1 is SGHNT and CDR2 is YYREEE (reference sequence). Trimming took off 0 bases at V and 1 base at J, with 5 bases between the two ends. The CDR3 nucleotides read TGTGCCAGCAGCTTGGGACAATCCTACGAGCAGTACTTC. As protein: CASSLGQSYEQYF.

This clone was observed a single time. The V call is TRBV6-1, the J call TRBJ1-1; no clear D gene. The V and J ends lost 1 base and 3 bases respectively, with 6 bases between them. The CDR3 is 13 residues long. Germline V gene lookup returns CDR1 MNHNS and CDR2 SASEGT. The CDR3 loop is CASSEGGDTEAFF. CDR3 sequence (DNA): TGTGCCAGCAGTGAAGGTGGGGACACTGAAGCTTTCTTT.

The chain couples TRBV6-5 to TRBJ2-3, with 9 bases lining up with TRBD1. The CDR3 is 14 amino acids. J gave up 4 bases and V 5 bases, and 4 bases lay outside the gene matches. CDR1 MNHEY and CDR2 SVGAGI come from the germline V gene. CDR3 nucleotide sequence: TGTGCCAGCAGTCCCGACAGGGGGGCAGATACGCAGTATTTT. Its protein is CASSPDRGADTQYF.

The genes are TRBV2 and TRBJ2-7; TRBD2 matches at 9 bases. The CDR3 extends over 16 amino acids. Looked up from germline, CDR1 is SNHLY and CDR2 is FYNNEI. Trimming took 11 bases from V and 0 from J; bases not matched to a gene: 14. DNA for the CDR3: TGTGCCGGCTCGGTGGGTGGCGGGGGGGCCTCCTACGAGCAGTACTTC. Residues: CAGSVGGGGASYEQYF.

The rearrangement uses TRBV4-1 and TRBJ1-2, with D perhaps TRBD1 (5 bases). CDR1 is MGHRA, CDR2 YSYEKL, per germline. Trimming shortened V by 3 bases and J by 0 bases, and 20 bases separated the two germline ends. This CDR3 is built from 18 residues. CDR3: CASSQSEMATGTNYGYTF. CDR3 nucleotides: TGCGCCAGCAGCCAGTCTGAGATGGCTACAGGAACTAACTATGGCTACACCTTC.

This chain uses TRBV28 with TRBJ1-5, with D unclear. CDR1 and CDR2 (germline): MDHEN, SYDVKM. V was shortened by 4 bases and J by 5 bases, with 0 bases between the two germline ends. The CDR3 is made up of 10 amino acids. The CDR3, as DNA: TGTGCCAGCAGTTATCAGCCCCAGCATTTT. This translates into CASSYQPQHF.

This clone was found a few times. CDR3 DNA sequence: TGTGCCAGCAGCTTAGGAGTGAACACTGAAGCTTTCTTT. This gives the protein CASSLGVNTEAFF. The rearrangement joins TRBV11-3 to TRBJ1-1; D unresolved. The V end lost 1 base, the J end lost 0 bases, and 3 bases lay between the germline ends. CDR1 is SGHNT and CDR2 is YENEEA in the germline V gene. CDR3 size: 13 residues.

This rearrangement joins TRBV19 to TRBJ1-3, with D uncertain. The germline V gene has CDR1 LNHDA and CDR2 SQIVND (reference sequence). This CDR3 spans 16 amino acids. Deletions cut 5 bases from V and 2 bases from J, with 16 bases between. The CDR3 DNA sequence: TGTGCCAGTAGTTTACCGGGAGGTGATACTGGAAACACCATATATTTT. Its protein is CASSLPGGDTGNTIYF.

J is TRBJ2-7 and V is TRBV5-1; 7 positions match TRBD2. V was clipped by 0 bases and J by 3 bases; unmatched bases: 9. CDR1 is SGHRS and CDR2 is YFSETQ in the germline V gene. CDR3 length: 16 amino acids. The CDR3 here is CASSLDASGLFYEQYF. The CDR3 DNA reads TGCGCCAGCAGCTTGGATGCTAGCGGACTTTTCTACGAGCAGTACTTC.

This CDR3 is CASSLVGASTENEQYF. CDR3 coding DNA: TGTGCCAGCAGCTTAGTAGGTGCCTCTACAGAGAACGAGCAGTACTTC. This chain joins TRBV7-6 and TRBJ2-7, with D uncertain. V lost 1 base and J lost 5, with 18 bases in between. From germline, CDR1 is SGHVS and CDR2 FNYEAQ. The CDR3 has 16 residues. Full variable domain (remainder filled in from reference TRBV7-6 and TRBJ2-7): GAGVSQSPRYKVTKRGQDVALRCDPISGHVSLYWYRQALGQGPEFLTYFNYEAQQDKSGLPNDRFSAERPEGSISTLTIQRTEQRDSAMYRCASSLVGASTENEQYFGPGTRLTVT.